This record covers a single T cell receptor beta chain. What it recognizes is unknown. This entry comes from a study of blood T cells in healthy people across ages. Trimming removed 7 bases from V and 4 bases from J; junction bases left unmatched: 11. The CDR3 runs to 16 residues. The germline V gene has CDR1 SQVTM and CDR2 ANQGSEA. A second roughly 7 to 12 cycle PCR used barcoded and J-beta primers. One entry per CDR3 protein, called by TCRdb with MiXCR from the 5' RACE reads. In the table there are 750,000 to 950,000 distinct CDR3 sequences, 40% to 65% of which are singletons. Study-level points and caveats: Considered underestimates were the diversity estimates obtained from one million T cells.

Sequencing used blood. This rearrangement joins TRBV29-1 to TRBJ2-2, with 11 bases that match TRBD2. The sequence derives from a man older than 75 in good health. The chain's CDR3 is CSATLAGGLVTGELFF. CDR3 DNA sequence: TGCAGCGCCACCTTAGCGGGAGGGCTTGTCACCGGGGAGCTGTTTTTT.